Below are 25 T cell receptor beta chains sequenced from a single sample in a study of T cell responses to AZD1222 COVID-19 vaccine. Sequencing was performed with immunoSEQ multiplex PCR; in TCRdb, only in-frame clones are kept and a portion is missing. Of around 260,000 clones listed, approximately 95% are singletons. The input for sequencing was peripheral blood, taken on day 0 of AZD1222 vaccination. The receptors come from an adult in good health.

This clone was recorded only once. The rearrangement joins TRBV7-2 to TRBJ1-2, with 7 bases fitting TRBD1. Germline values: CDR1 SGHTA, CDR2 FQGNSA. Unmatched junction bases numbered 1, after V lost 5 bases and J lost 4 bases. The CDR3 spans 12 residues. DNA of the CDR3: TGTGCCAGCAGCCGGGACAGCTATGGCTACACCTTC. Translation: CASSRDSYGYTF. Based on the CDR3 plus reference TRBV7-2 and TRBJ1-2, the full variable domain is GAGVSQSPSNKVTEKGKDVELRCDPISGHTALYWYRQSLGQGLEFLIYFQGNSAPDKSGLPSDRFSAERTGGSVSTLTIQRTQQEDSAVYLCASSRDSYGYTFGSGTRLTVV.

The chain employs TRBV6-5 and TRBJ1-3, with D hard to call. The CDR3 has 13 amino acids. V lost 6 bases, J lost 0 bases, and 6 bases lay in between. Germline values: CDR1 MNHEY, CDR2 SVGAGI. The CDR3 nucleotides are TGTGCCAGCAGCACAGACTCTGGAAACACCATATATTTT. The encoded protein is CASSTDSGNTIYF.

The chain links TRBV6-1 to TRBJ2-3; 11 bases are shared with TRBD2. CDR1 and CDR2 from the germline V gene are MNHNS and SASEGT. The CDR3 runs to 15 residues. Trimming at V came to 1 base and at J to 4 bases, leaving 1 base not matched to a gene. The CDR3 reads CASSEVAGGPDTQYF. Here the CDR3 DNA reads TGTGCCAGCAGTGAAGTAGCGGGGGGGCCAGATACGCAGTATTTT.

The count of this clone is one. This chain uses TRBV18 with TRBJ2-3, with no clear D. The V end lost 1 base, the J end lost 6 bases, and 8 bases lay between the germline ends. Germline values: CDR1 KGHSH, CDR2 LQKENI. The CDR3 totals 13 residues. CDR3 in DNA: TGTGCCAGCTCACCACAGGGTTGGGATACGCAGTATTTT. Protein product: CASSPQGWDTQYF.

The chain links TRBV7-2 to TRBJ1-5; 7 bases align to TRBD1. The CDR3 is made up of 13 amino acids. CDR1 and CDR2 (germline): SGHTA, FQGNSA. The junction had 7 bases not matched to a gene; V was cut back by 8 bases and J by 6 bases. The CDR3 loop reads CASGYRGGQPQHF. In DNA form, the CDR3 reads TGTGCCAGCGGATACAGGGGTGGTCAGCCCCAGCATTTT.

The V and J genes are TRBV2 and TRBJ1-5; 9 bases fit TRBD1. The CDR3 extends over 14 amino acids. The V segment lost 6 bases and the J segment 7 bases; nucleotides outside the gene matches: 7. Germline assignment: CDR1 SNHLY and CDR2 FYNNEI. CDR3 DNA sequence: TGTGCCAGCAGCGGGACAGGGTCCACCCAGCCCCAGCATTTT. As protein: CASSGTGSTQPQHF. Combining the CDR3 with reference TRBV2 and TRBJ1-5 gives the whole variable domain EPEVTQTPSHQVTQMGQEVILRCVPISNHLYFYWYRQILGQKVEFLVSFYNNEISEKSEIFDDQFSVERPDGSNFTLKIRSTKLEDSAMYFCASSGTGSTQPQHFGDGTRLSIL.

This chain links TRBV28 with TRBJ1-6, with TRBD1 matching over 10 bases. Germline CDR1 MDHEN, CDR2 SYDVKM. Trimming took 6 bases from V and 14 from J; bases not matched to a gene: 7. This CDR3 contains 13 residues. The CDR3 sequence: CASRPGTGESLHF. In DNA form, the CDR3 reads TGTGCCAGCAGACCAGGGACAGGGGAATCCCTCCACTTT.

This chain joins TRBV24-1 and TRBJ2-1; 9 bases agree with TRBD1. Germline V gives CDR1 KGHDR, CDR2 SFDVKD. The CDR3 totals 18 residues. The V segment lost 2 bases and the J segment 8 bases; nucleotides outside the gene matches: 15. CDR3 nucleotides: TGTGCCACCAGTGATTGCCGACTTACCGGGACAGGGTGGGATGAGCAGTTCTTC. This gives the protein CATSDCRLTGTGWDEQFF.

The chain is built from TRBV28 and TRBJ1-4; D is ambiguous. Trimming stripped 6 bases from V and 8 bases from J, with 10 bases between. The CDR3 spans 12 residues. Germline lookup yields CDR1 MDHEN and CDR2 SYDVKM. The CDR3 spells CASSPLGEKLFF. CDR3 nucleotides: TGTGCCAGCAGCCCCCTCGGGGAAAAACTGTTTTTT.

The chain carries TRBV12-3 or TRBV12-4 and TRBJ2-7; possible D gene TRBD2, 6 bases. Trimming stripped 6 bases from V and 1 base from J, with 10 bases between. CDR3 length: 13 residues. As DNA, the CDR3 is TGTGCCAGCAGCCCGGCGGGATCCTACGAGCAGTACTTC. It encodes CASSPAGSYEQYF.

This chain uses TRBV18 with TRBJ2-5; TRBD2 is a possible D gene (5 bases). Trimming took off 0 bases at V and 7 bases at J, with 12 bases between the two ends. The CDR3 has 14 residues. Germline V CDR1 and CDR2: KGHSH, LQKENI. For the CDR3, the DNA is TGTGCCAGCTCACCACCTTCGGGGTTTGGGACCCAGTACTTC. The encoded protein is CASSPPSGFGTQYF.

The chain has TRBV1 and TRBJ1-2; the table's TRBD1 call for D was not verified on the DNA. TRBV1 is designated a pseudogene. The CDR3 is 14 amino acids. CDR3 protein: CTSSQEGAGQGYTF. CDR3 DNA: TGCACCAGCAGCCAAGAAGGGGCAGGGCAGGGCTACACCTTC.

The chain carries TRBV19 and TRBJ1-5; weak D call: TRBD1 (6 bases). In germline, CDR1 is LNHDA, CDR2 SQIVND (reference sequence). Trimming removed 7 bases from V and 11 bases from J, with 27 bases in between. The CDR3 length is 16 residues. Here the CDR3 reads CASTPTTGPFGLAQHF. In DNA, the CDR3 is TGTGCCAGTACCCCCACGACAGGCCCCTTTGGGTTAGCCCAGCATTTT.

This chain uses TRBV5-1 with TRBJ1-4; 8 bases fit TRBD1. The CDR3 contains 13 residues. V was clipped by 4 bases and J by 8 bases; unmatched bases: 4. CDR1 SGHRS and CDR2 YFSETQ come from the germline V gene. CDR3 region: CASSTTGEEKLFF. In nucleotides, the CDR3 is TGCGCCAGCAGCACGACAGGGGAGGAAAAACTGTTTTTT.

The chain has TRBV4-2 and TRBJ1-1; D might be TRBD1 (5 bases). Trimming removed 6 bases from V and 1 base from J, with 18 bases in between. This CDR3 comprises 16 residues. Germline V gene sequence: CDR1 LGHNA, CDR2 YNFKEQ. DNA for the CDR3: TGTGCCAGCAGTCGGCCGTCCGGGACGGAGAACACTGAAGCTTTCTTT. Translation gives CASSRPSGTENTEAFF.

Of note for this clone: At one end, the junction sequence differs from germline, possibly due to a read error. This rearrangement joins TRBV13 to TRBJ2-7, with TRBD2 identical over 11 bases. The CDR3 covers 16 residues. CDR1 is PRHDT, CDR2 FYEKMQ, per germline (reference sequence). For the CDR3, the DNA is TGTGCCAGCAGCTTAACCAAGACTAGCGGGAACTACAAGCAGTACTTC. Its protein is CASSLTKTSGNYKQYF.

V and J are TRBV10-2 and TRBJ2-1; D ambiguous. This CDR3 has 16 amino acids. The V end lost 2 bases, the J end lost 6 bases, and 17 bases lay between the germline ends. CDR1 WSHSY and CDR2 SAAADI come from the germline V gene. The CDR3 loop reads CASSERVTPRVNEQFF. As DNA, the CDR3 is TGCGCCAGCAGTGAGAGGGTGACTCCTCGGGTCAATGAGCAGTTCTTC.

V is TRBV6-1 and J is TRBJ1-1; perhaps TRBD1 as D (6 bases). Germline CDR1 MNHNS, CDR2 SASEGT. V dropped 1 base and J dropped 9 bases, with 12 bases sitting between them. This CDR3 spans 13 amino acids. The CDR3 DNA is TGTGCCAGCAGTGAAGGGACAGTCTCTCAAGCTTTCTTT. It yields the protein CASSEGTVSQAFF.

The chain combines TRBV28 with TRBJ1-6; 7 nucleotides match TRBD1. The CDR3 contains 12 residues. The germline gives CDR1 MDHEN, CDR2 SYDVKM. The ends lost 10 bases at V and 8 bases at J; junction bases unmatched: 5. CDR3 bases: TGTGCCACTGGACAGGAATATTCACCCCTCCACTTT. Residues: CATGQEYSPLHF.

This clone was seen a handful of times. V usage is TRBV28 and J usage is TRBJ1-6, with D perhaps matching TRBD1 (6 bases). The CDR3 consists of 17 residues. The V gene lost 7 bases and the J gene lost 6 bases, with 22 bases spanning the gap. Germline assignment: CDR1 MDHEN and CDR2 SYDVKM. CDR3 protein: CASKGSVSGHPNSPLHF. DNA for the CDR3: TGTGCCAGCAAGGGAAGCGTATCGGGACACCCTAATTCACCCCTCCACTTT.

The chain is built from TRBV7-9 and TRBJ2-1; tentative D call: TRBD2 (5 bases). CDR3 length: 14 residues. Per the germline V gene, CDR1 is SEHNR and CDR2 is FQNEAQ (reference sequence). V lost 5 bases, J lost 0 bases, and 8 bases lay in between. The CDR3, as DNA: TGTGCCAGCAGCACCCGGGACTCCTACAATGAGCAGTTCTTC. Protein product: CASSTRDSYNEQFF.

V is TRBV11-1 and J is TRBJ2-7; TRBD1 or TRBD2 may be the D gene (5 bases each). This CDR3 region has 13 residues. The germline V gene encodes CDR1 SGHAT and CDR2 FQDESV (reference sequence). Trimming removed 6 bases from V and 2 bases from J, with 11 bases in between. The CDR3 bases are TGTGCCAGCAGTTGGGACCCAACCTACGAGCAGTACTTC. Encoded protein: CASSWDPTYEQYF.

This clone has only one observation. This sequence joins TRBV5-6 and TRBJ2-7; 7 bases line up with TRBD1. Trimming cost V 0 bases and J 3 bases; bases outside gene matches: 9. The length of the CDR3 is 16 residues. Germline loops: CDR1 SGHDT, CDR2 YYEEEE. CDR3 DNA sequence: TGTGCCAGCAGCTTGGTACGGCACAGGGGAGACTACGAGCAGTACTTC. It is translated as CASSLVRHRGDYEQYF.

This clone was picked up a small number of times. This chain uses TRBV13 with TRBJ2-2, with 12 positions matching TRBD2. This CDR3 is built from 17 residues. Germline V gene data show CDR1 as PRHDT and CDR2 as FYEKMQ (reference sequence). J was trimmed by 8 bases and V by 4 bases; bases with no gene match: 11. This CDR3 reads CASSSKTSGRPGGELFF. The CDR3 DNA follows: TGTGCCAGCAGCTCAAAAACTAGCGGGAGGCCCGGAGGGGAGCTGTTTTTT.

Comment on this clone: Germline and junction disagree at one end, which may indicate a read error. V usage is TRBV7-7 and J usage is TRBJ2-7; TRBD2 might be the D (5 bases). Germline lookup yields CDR1 SSHAT and CDR2 FNYEAQ (reference sequence). This CDR3 region has 12 residues. For the CDR3, the DNA is TGTGCTAGCAGCCCCGGAGGAAACGAGCAGTACTTC. Amino acid sequence: CASSPGGNEQYF.